This T cell receptor (beta chain) was found in a study of T-cell reconstitution after alpha-beta-depleted transplantation in children. This clonotype occurred many times. CDR1 is MNHEY, CDR2 SMNVEV, per germline (reference sequence). The CDR3 sequence is 14 residues long. V was clipped by 6 bases and J by 7 bases, with 15 bases between them. Unique molecular identifiers were incorporated when the TCRbeta library was constructed. One entry per CDR3 protein, called by TCRdb with MiXCR from the PCR reads. Of roughly 250,000 distinct CDR3 sequences listed, approximately 8.9% are singletons. The input for sequencing was PBMCs, mostly from graft donor cells, taken 180 days after TCRalphabeta/CD19-depleted stem cell transplant. This chain links TRBV27 with TRBJ1-4, with D maybe TRBD1 (5 bases). This receptor was identified in a male patient between 5 and 17 years old who had a stem cell transplant for acute lymphoblastic leukemia, so the T cells may come from the graft donor. The CDR3 loop is CASSPGRAGEKLFF. Here the CDR3 DNA reads TGTGCCAGCAGCCCAGGGAGGGCGGGTGAAAAACTGTTTTTT.